Listed below are T cell receptor beta chains from one sample, sequenced in a study of blood T cells in healthy people across ages. TCRdb reanalysed the 5' RACE reads using MiXCR and keeps one entry per CDR3 protein. The sample consists of about 730,000 distinct CDR3 sequences, roughly 43% of them appearing once. Material for sequencing was blood. The source is a woman in her sixties in good health. Both conserved end residues are part of each CDR3. D genes are given only for firm matches. Clone size is shown for a subset of rows, as once, few, many or a class of expanded clone.

v_gene	d_gene	abundance	j_gene	CDR3nt	CDR3aa
TRBV28	TRBD1	NA	TRBJ1-5	TGTGCCAGCACGTCTTCCCGGACAGGGGAAGTCAGCAATCAGCCCCAGCATTTT	CASTSSRTGEVSNQPQHF
TRBV3-1	NA	NA	TRBJ1-4	TGTGCCAGCAGCCACAGGGCCCGAAGTGAAAAACTGTTTTTT	CASSHRARSEKLFF
TRBV12-3/TRBV12-4	NA	NA	TRBJ1-2	TGTGCCAGCAGTCAAGATTACGGGGTTTTCTATGGCTACACCTTC	CASSQDYGVFYGYTF
TRBV5-1	TRBD1	NA	TRBJ1-1	TGCGCCAGCAGAGGGACAGTGAACACTGAAGCTTTCTTT	CASRGTVNTEAFF
TRBV20-1	NA	NA	TRBJ2-7	TGCAGTGCTAGAGGAACAGGGTTTGAGCAGTACTTC	CSARGTGFEQYF
TRBV7-2	NA	NA	TRBJ2-5	TGTGCCAGCAGCCCTAGGAGTGGGGGGCTCGGGTACCAAGAGACCCAGTACTTC	CASSPRSGGLGYQETQYF
TRBV14	NA	few	TRBJ2-1	TGTGCCAGCAGCCAACAGGGGGGGCGAGGCAATGAGCAGTTCTTC	CASSQQGGRGNEQFF
TRBV7-9	NA	NA	TRBJ1-1	TGTGCCAGCAGCCCTTCAACAGGGTGGCCTGAAGCTTTCTTT	CASSPSTGWPEAFF
TRBV4-2	TRBD2	NA	TRBJ2-3	TGTGCCAGCAGCCAGGTTGCGGCGGGGGGCACAGATACGCAGTATTTT	CASSQVAAGGTDTQYF
TRBV20-1	NA	NA	TRBJ1-6	TGCAGTGCTACAGGGTTCTCCTATAATTCACCCCTCCACTTT	CSATGFSYNSPLHF
TRBV7-6	NA	few	TRBJ2-7	TGTGCCAGCACCTACGGGACGGGTCTATACGAGCAGTACTTC	CASTYGTGLYEQYF
TRBV7-6	TRBD2	NA	TRBJ2-1	TGTGCCAGCAGCTTAGAACCTAGCGGGGGCCGGGGGTTCTTC	CASSLEPSGGRGFF
TRBV12-3/TRBV12-4	NA	NA	TRBJ1-1	TGTGCCAGCAGTTTATCCGGCCCTGAAGCTTTCTTT	CASSLSGPEAFF
TRBV9	NA	NA	TRBJ1-3	TGTGCCAGCAGCCCACGCCACAGGGATGGAAACACCATATATTTT	CASSPRHRDGNTIYF
TRBV21-1	NA	few	TRBJ2-1	TGTGCCAGCAGCATTTGTTGTAGTGAGCAGTTCTTC	CASSICCSEQFF